This TCR beta chain originates from a study of cytomegalovirus exposure and HLA in healthy donors. After removal of 5 bases from V and 3 bases from J, the junction contained 6 bases not matched to a gene. Germline V gene sequence: CDR1 SGHAT, CDR2 FQDESV (reference sequence). This CDR3 has 14 residues. Study conclusions and caveats: Researchers reported in a later analysis that common viral pathogens appeared linked to several top clusters. According to the study, around 160 TCR beta chains were cytomegalovirus-associated.

13 Jbeta primers and 60 Vbeta primers were used for the PCR. This table comes from immunoSEQ multiplex PCR, and its TCRdb copy is limited to in-frame clones, with some not included. The data hold roughly 120,000 clones, with roughly four fifths observed a single time. As to this clone: Its antigen remains unidentified.

The receptor was derived from a woman between 18 and 29 years old in good health and CMV-seronegative. The rearrangement links TRBV11-1 to TRBJ2-5; 7 nucleotides match TRBD1. The sequencing input was PBMCs. The CDR3 region is CASSPPTGKETQYF. The CDR3 bases are TGTGCCAGCAGCCCCCCGACAGGGAAAGAGACCCAGTACTTC.